This is a list of T cell receptor beta chains from one sample in a study of T cell changes during pregnancy in multiple sclerosis. Sequencing was performed with immunoSEQ multiplex PCR; in TCRdb, only in-frame clones are kept and a portion is missing. This sample has some 93,000 clones, with roughly 92% found just once. Here the sequenced sample was peripheral blood, taken after pregnancy. These receptors came from a female donor with multiple sclerosis, enrolled in a pregnancy study. The CDR3 runs from the conserved cysteine through the conserved F or W. D genes are given only for firm matches. Some rows have no size entry. The others give once, few or many, or a class for an expanded clone.

.,TRBV19,.,CASSISSVWTEAFF
TRBD1,TRBV7-9,.,CASSQPGTGVEKLFF
TRBD2,TRBV10-3,.,CAISGAGGKETQYF
.,TRBV29-1,.,CSDGLGGETQYF
TRBD1,TRBV5-6,.,CASSFRQGGQPQHF
TRBD1,TRBV10-1,.,CASSPGTGYTEAFF
.,TRBV30,.,CAWSAGIVTTNEKLFF
.,TRBV7-9,.,CASSPGSRPAESSF
TRBD1,TRBV19,.,CASSPLPGQASGANVLTF
.,TRBV10-3,few,CAISDIRETEAFF
TRBD2,TRBV27,.,CASSAHTGGRGDEQFF
.,TRBV4-3,.,CASSRGLGTGELFF
.,TRBV5-1,.,CASSLLRGSYNEQFF
TRBD1,TRBV6-1,.,CASSALRTGKMNQPQHF
.,TRBV18,few,CASAIGENTEAFF
.,TRBV13,.,CASSLTRDTFNYGYTF
.,TRBV18,.,CASSLSDGGTDEQFF
.,TRBV4-2,.,CASSPLSQGNTDTQYF
.,TRBV19,.,CASSTGRTNTEAFF
.,TRBV6-1,.,CASRGKPWEPHGYTF
.,TRBV7-6,.,CASSQNRALEETQYF
.,TRBV5-4,.,CASSLGTHTEAFF
.,TRBV9,.,CACSSEDIGEQYF
TRBD1,TRBV7-8,.,CASSSTGRETQYF
.,TRBV30,.,CAWSVGQGNEKLFF
TRBD2,TRBV4-1,few,CASSHSSGRFSYEQYF
.,TRBV6-5,.,CASTETSNTEAFF
.,TRBV19,.,CASSITRLNTEAFF
TRBD1,TRBV27,.,CASAPGKGAWQPQHF